A selection of T cell receptor beta chains follows, all from one sample in a study of human T cells and chemical hapten exposure. MiXCR, run by TCRdb on the RACE reads, gives a single entry per CDR3 protein. The data contain over 300,000 distinct CDR3 sequences, about 5.1% of them seen just once; the ten biggest clones take up 2% to 3%. Sample: whole blood, taken in connection with sensitization to the hapten diphenylcyclopropenone (DPC). These receptor sequences come from a woman between 45 and 60 years old with alopecia areata. Some clones in this sample may be carry-over from other donors' samples. CDR3s include the opening cysteine and the closing phenylalanine or tryptophan. D genes are given only for firm matches. Clone size is shown for a subset of rows, as once, few, many or a class of expanded clone.

V gene	J gene	clone size	D gene	CDR3 DNA	CDR3 protein
TRBV12-3/TRBV12-4	TRBJ2-5	many	TRBD1	TGTGCCAGCAGACCTAGCTGGACAGGGATGGAGACCCAGTACTTC	CASRPSWTGMETQYF
TRBV6-2/TRBV6-3	TRBJ1-6	-	-	TGTGCCAGCAACTTCGGGGGCTCGGAGTTGAATTCACCCCTCCACTTT	CASNFGGSELNSPLHF
TRBV30	TRBJ2-7	many	TRBD2	TGTGCCTGGGGCGCCACAACTAGCGGGGCGACCTACGAGCAGTACTTC	CAWGATTSGATYEQYF
TRBV15	TRBJ1-1	few	-	TGTGCCACCAGCAGGGACAGACACCCGAACACTGAAGCTTTCTTT	CATSRDRHPNTEAFF
TRBV5-1	TRBJ2-5	many	-	TGCGCCAGCAGCTTGGCAGGGTCCCAAGAGACCCAGTACTTC	CASSLAGSQETQYF
TRBV4-3	TRBJ2-1	few	-	TGCGCCAGCAGCCAATACGGGGATAGTGAGCAGTTCTTC	CASSQYGDSEQFF
TRBV12-3/TRBV12-4	TRBJ1-5	-	-	TGTGCCAGCAGTTCGAACAGGGAGGATCAGCCCCAGCATTTT	CASSSNREDQPQHF
TRBV6-2/TRBV6-3	TRBJ2-5	-	-	TGTGCCAGCACCAACCTGCTCCAGGTAGAAGAGACCCAGTACTTC	CASTNLLQVEETQYF
TRBV6-6	TRBJ2-5	many	-	TGTGCCAGCAGTTATCCCCCCCAAGAGACCCAGTACTTC	CASSYPPQETQYF
TRBV12-3/TRBV12-4	TRBJ1-1	few	-	TGTGCCAGCAGTTTAAGGGCACTTAGGTCTGAAGCTTTCTTT	CASSLRALRSEAFF
TRBV28	TRBJ1-1	-	-	TGTGCCAGCAGGGGGGTAGGCATGAACACTGAAGCTTTCTTT	CASRGVGMNTEAFF
TRBV19	TRBJ2-2	-	TRBD1	TGTGCCAGTAGTGACTTAGGGGGCGTTGTTACCGGGGAGCTGTTTTTT	CASSDLGGVVTGELFF
TRBV20-1	TRBJ1-6	-	-	TGCAGTGCTAGAGCCACAGAGGGAAATTCACCCCTCCACTTT	CSARATEGNSPLHF
TRBV9	TRBJ2-7	many	-	TGTGCCAGCAGCGTAGAAGGGGCAATGCCTAGGGAGCAGTACTTC	CASSVEGAMPREQYF
TRBV3-1	TRBJ2-3	-	-	TGTGCCAGCAGCCAAGGGGACTCGTCGGGCGATACGCAGTATTTT	CASSQGDSSGDTQYF
TRBV28	TRBJ1-5	-	TRBD1	TGTGCCAGCAGCCGGGGACAGGTTACCAATCAGCCCCAGCATTTT	CASSRGQVTNQPQHF
TRBV9	TRBJ1-1	-	-	TGTGCCAGCAGCGTAGAACAGAACACTGAAGCTTTCTTT	CASSVEQNTEAFF
TRBV4-2	TRBJ2-2	-	-	TGTGCCAGCAGCCAAGAGGGACAGCTTGTAGCGGGAGGGGAGCTGTTTTTT	CASSQEGQLVAGGELFF
TRBV28	TRBJ1-2	few	-	TGTGCCAGCAGTTTAGGGGGACAACAGACGATCGGCTACACCTTC	CASSLGGQQTIGYTF
TRBV6-5	TRBJ2-7	-	-	TGTGCCAGCAGGGAAGGAGGGTCCCACGAGCAGTACTTC	CASREGGSHEQYF
TRBV6-5	TRBJ2-3	many	-	TGTGCCAGCAGTAGGGCACTCTCCACAGATACGCAGTATTTT	CASSRALSTDTQYF
TRBV4-3	TRBJ2-7	many	TRBD2	TGCGCCAGCAGCCCGACTAGCGGTCCCACCTACGAGCAGTACTTC	CASSPTSGPTYEQYF
TRBV7-6	TRBJ2-3	many	TRBD2	TGTGCCAGCAGCCGGGGTAGCGGGACCGCAGATACGCAGTATTTT	CASSRGSGTADTQYF
TRBV18	TRBJ2-1	many	TRBD2	TGTGCCAGCTCACCCGAAACTAGCGGGAGGGCCTATGAGCAGTTCTTC	CASSPETSGRAYEQFF
TRBV7-9	TRBJ1-1	-	-	TGTGCCAGCAGCTTCAGTCAGCCGGCTGAAGCTTTCTTT	CASSFSQPAEAFF
TRBV3-1	TRBJ1-1	many	-	TGTGCCAGCAGCCAAACCTCGGACTCCATAGATCTCTTT	CASSQTSDSIDLF
TRBV20-1	TRBJ2-7	many	TRBD2	TGCAGTGCTGAAGGCCTAGCGGGAGTTCAATCCTACGAGCAGTACTTC	CSAEGLAGVQSYEQYF
TRBV7-2	TRBJ1-4	-	-	TGTGCCAGCAGCTTAGATACATCAAATGAAAAACTGTTTTTT	CASSLDTSNEKLFF
TRBV9	TRBJ2-3	-	TRBD2	TGTGCCAGCAGCGATAGCGGGAGTGTCACAGATACGCAGTATTTT	CASSDSGSVTDTQYF
TRBV29-1	TRBJ2-6	many	-	TGCAGCGTTGAGGCCTCTGGGGCCAACGTCCTGACTTTC	CSVEASGANVLTF
TRBV27	TRBJ1-1	-	-	TGTGCCAGCAGTTTCCCGGGGGGTGGGCGGTCTTTCTTT	CASSFPGGGRSFF
TRBV27	TRBJ1-1	many	TRBD1	TGTGCCAGCGGCAACAGGGGGATTAACACTGAAGCTTTCTTT	CASGNRGINTEAFF